The clone carrying this T cell receptor beta chain appeared a single time. Its target is unknown. V gave up 0 bases and J gave up 4 bases; unmatched junction bases: 9. CDR1 and CDR2 (germline): DFQATT, SNEGSKA (reference sequence). This CDR3 is 16 amino acids long. This record belongs to a study of T cell repertoires in aging, cancer and after chemotherapy. Study context: Over several months to years, re-sampled healthy donor repertoires clearly shared clones. Findings and caveats of the study: In each cancer cohort, median generation probability increased across chemotherapy, suggesting thymic output rebounded.

Multiplex touch-down PCR with TRB-A/B primers amplified rearranged V-D-J TRB sequences. Each CDR3 protein is one row after TCRdb ran MiXCR on the multiplex PCR reads. The sample includes over 8,500 distinct CDR3 sequences, 35% to 50% of them seen just once. The template was genomic DNA from peripheral blood, not RNA. The sample taken for sequencing was blood. This TCR came from a human donor in good health. The V gene is TRBV20-1, the J gene TRBJ1-1; 9 nucleotides agree with TRBD1. The CDR3 protein is CSAREPTTGGGTEAFF. In DNA, the CDR3 is TGCAGTGCTAGAGAGCCGACGACAGGGGGTGGCACTGAAGCTTTCTTT.